This TCR beta chain was identified during a study of cytomegalovirus exposure and HLA in healthy donors. Between the trimmed V and J ends, which lost 6 bases and 4 bases, there was a span of 19 bases. This CDR3 region has 15 residues. Germline V gives CDR1 MNHEY, CDR2 SVGAGI. In the case of this clone: Its cognate antigen is unknown.

The primer mix had 60 Vbeta and 13 Jbeta primers. Sequenced by immunoSEQ multiplex PCR; TCRdb stores in-frame clones only, minus some. The table has about 110,000 clones, 65% to 75% seen once. The study's findings and limits: Apparent HLA restriction characterized most CMV-associated TCR beta chains in a later analysis.

The sample was PBMCs. This clonotype was obtained from a man under 40 in good health and CMV-seropositive. The gene calls are TRBV6-5 and TRBJ2-7; a weak D match, TRBD1 (7 bases). The CDR3 spells CASSSRGGGRYEQYF. Written as DNA, the CDR3 is TGTGCCAGCAGCTCCCGTGGAGGGGGCAGGTACGAGCAGTACTTC.